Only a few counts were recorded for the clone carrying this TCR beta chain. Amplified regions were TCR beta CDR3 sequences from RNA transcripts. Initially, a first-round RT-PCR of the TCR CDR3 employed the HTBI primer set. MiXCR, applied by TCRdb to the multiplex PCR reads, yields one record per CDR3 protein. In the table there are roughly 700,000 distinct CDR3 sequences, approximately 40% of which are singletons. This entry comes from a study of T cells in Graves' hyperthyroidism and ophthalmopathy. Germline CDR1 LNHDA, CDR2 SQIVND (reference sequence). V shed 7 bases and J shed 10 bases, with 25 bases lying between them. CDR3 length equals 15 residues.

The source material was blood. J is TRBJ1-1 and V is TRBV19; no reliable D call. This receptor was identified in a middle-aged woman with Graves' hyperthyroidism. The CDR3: CASTIFPGAKVGAFF. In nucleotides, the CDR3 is TGTGCCAGTACCATTTTTCCCGGAGCCAAGGTGGGAGCTTTCTTT.